These 26 T cell receptor beta chains came from one sample sequenced in a study of memory CD4+ T cells and cytomegalovirus serostatus. Assay: immunoSEQ multiplex PCR; the TCRdb copy retains only in-frame clones and omits some. The sample records about 58,000 clones, roughly 84% being singletons. The sort gate was single viable CD3+CD4+CD8-CD45RO+ cells for memory CD4+ T cells. Sequenced: memory CD4+ T cells from blood. The receptors derive from an adult in good health and CMV-seronegative. Some clones in this sample may be carry-over from other donors' samples.

The chain employs TRBV7-9 and TRBJ2-3, with D perhaps TRBD1 (5 bases). The V end lost 5 bases, the J end lost 10 bases, and 16 bases lay between the germline ends. The germline V gene encodes CDR1 SEHNR and CDR2 FQNEAQ (reference sequence). This CDR3 contains 13 residues. The CDR3 protein is CASSQGYGSAQYF. The CDR3 DNA is TGTGCCAGCAGCCAGGGTTACGGTTCGGCGCAGTATTTT.

This clone has only a few counts. This rearrangement joins TRBV18 to TRBJ1-2, with no clear D. CDR1 is KGHSH and CDR2 is LQKENI in the germline V gene. Trimming removed 6 bases at V and 5 bases at J, with 13 bases between. CDR3 length equals 13 residues. DNA for the CDR3: TGTGCCAGCTCCCTACGGGATGATTATGGCTACACCTTC. It yields the protein CASSLRDDYGYTF. Based on the CDR3 plus reference TRBV18 and TRBJ1-2, the full variable domain is NAGVMQNPRHLVRRRGQEARLRCSPMKGHSHVYWYRQLPEEGLKFMVYLQKENIIDESGMPKERFSAEFPKEGPSILRIQQVVRGDSAAYFCASSLRDDYGYTFGSGTRLTVV.

This rearrangement joins TRBV6-1 to TRBJ1-2; TRBD1 matches at 9 bases. CDR1 MNHNS and CDR2 SASEGT come from the germline V gene. The CDR3 sequence is 14 residues long. Unmatched junction bases numbered 4, after V lost 3 bases and J lost 5 bases. CDR3 in DNA: TGTGCCAGCAGTGAGGTACAGGGGGCATATGGCTACACCTTC. Amino acids: CASSEVQGAYGYTF.

A few counts support this clone. J is TRBJ1-1 and V is TRBV5-4, with a possible D match to TRBD1 (6 bases). The CDR3 is 14 amino acids. Germline V gene sequence: CDR1 SGHNT, CDR2 YYREEE (reference sequence). V gave up 1 base and J gave up 4 bases, with 11 bases separating them. CDR3 in amino acids: CASSLFRGLTEAFF. The CDR3, as DNA: TGTGCCAGCAGCTTGTTTCGGGGGCTCACTGAAGCTTTCTTT.

Concerning this clone itself: Other DNA sequences in the same sample also yield this CDR3. The chain recombines TRBV5-1 with TRBJ1-1, with TRBD1 matching 8 bases. The CDR3 contains 15 residues. The germline CDR1 and CDR2 sequences are SGHRS and YFSETQ. V lost 0 bases, J lost 1 base, and 2 bases stayed unmatched. The CDR3 DNA reads as TGCGCCAGCAGCTTGGATGGACAGGGGAACACTGAAGCTTTCTTT. It specifies CASSLDGQGNTEAFF.

Turning to this clone: One junction end does not reproduce the germline sequence, and a read error may be involved. This chain joins TRBV6-1 and TRBJ1-4; 10 positions match TRBD1. CDR3 size: 14 residues. Germline assignment: CDR1 MNHNS and CDR2 SASEGT. CDR3 nucleotide sequence: TGTGCCAGCAGTGAAGCACATCCGACCCGGGACAGGGGATTT. As protein: CASSEAHPTRDRGF.

The rearrangement joins TRBV9 to TRBJ2-1; 8 nucleotides line up with TRBD2. Unmatched junction bases numbered 15, after V lost 4 bases and J lost 9 bases. Per the germline V gene, CDR1 is SGDLS and CDR2 is YYNGEE. The CDR3 runs 16 residues. The CDR3 DNA is TGTGCCAGCAGCCCCCGTGTATTAGCGGGGCCTTTTGAGCAGTTCTTC. It yields the protein CASSPRVLAGPFEQFF.

The rearrangement links TRBV4-2 to TRBJ2-3, with D possibly TRBD1 on 7 matching bases. CDR1 is LGHNA, CDR2 YNFKEQ, per germline. Trimming left V 0 bases short and J 2 bases short, with 18 bases between. The length of the CDR3 is 18 residues. In DNA form, the CDR3 reads TGTGCCAGCAGCCAAGATTGGTCAGGGGGGATTTTCACAGATACGCAGTATTTT. It yields the protein CASSQDWSGGIFTDTQYF.

The rearrangement uses TRBV7-9 and TRBJ2-7, with 7 nucleotides matching TRBD1. The ends lost 5 bases at V and 2 bases at J; junction bases unmatched: 9. Germline lookup yields CDR1 SEHNR and CDR2 FQNEAQ (reference sequence). This CDR3 has 15 residues. In DNA form, the CDR3 reads TGTGCCAGCAGCCAACAGGGGCTACTCCCCTACGAGCAGTACTTC. Amino acid sequence: CASSQQGLLPYEQYF.

The chain combines TRBV5-6 with TRBJ2-6, with 8 bases identical to TRBD1. The trim removed 0 bases at V and 2 bases at J, leaving 7 bases unmatched. The CDR3 is 18 residues long. Germline CDR1 is SGHDT and CDR2 is YYEEEE. The CDR3 is CASSLVQGVSPGANVLTF. CDR3 bases: TGTGCCAGCAGCTTGGTACAGGGGGTCAGCCCTGGGGCCAACGTCCTGACTTTC.

The gene calls are TRBV28 and TRBJ2-2, with D possibly TRBD2 on 6 matching bases. The CDR3 consists of 15 residues. Germline CDR1 MDHEN, CDR2 SYDVKM. V lost 11 bases, J lost 5 bases, and 21 bases lay in between. In nucleotides, the CDR3 is TGTGCCCACGGGGGTGGTAGCGGTGAGACCGGGGAGCTGTTTTTT. Translating it yields CAHGGGSGETGELFF.

This clone has only a few counts. The chain carries TRBV15 and TRBJ1-1; D call uncertain. The CDR3 consists of 13 residues. V gave up 0 bases and J gave up 4 bases, with 6 bases separating them. CDR1 and CDR2 from the germline V gene are LNHNV and YYDKDF (reference sequence). The CDR3 region has the DNA TGTGCCACCAGCAGAGAGACGGGCACTGAAGCTTTCTTT. This codes for CATSRETGTEAFF.

This clone was seen just once. The chain is built from TRBV7-9 and TRBJ2-5; D may be TRBD1 (5 bases). Germline CDR1 and CDR2: SEHNR and FQNEAQ (reference sequence). V was trimmed by 4 bases and J by 5 bases, leaving 11 bases between them. The CDR3 loop spans 13 amino acids. Here the CDR3 DNA reads TGTGCCAGCAGCTCAGGGTCGGTTGAGACCCAGTACTTC. As protein: CASSSGSVETQYF.

The chain uses TRBV5-6 and TRBJ1-1; TRBD1 is a possible D gene (5 bases). The CDR3 length is 14 residues. V was trimmed by 4 bases and J by 1 base, leaving 11 bases between them. Germline CDR1 is SGHDT and CDR2 is YYEEEE. This CDR3 reads CASSLLGPNTEAFF. CDR3 bases: TGTGCCAGCAGCCTATTGGGACCGAACACTGAAGCTTTCTTT.

The chain has TRBV21-1 and TRBJ2-1; the tabulated D call, TRBD1, remains unverified against the DNA. TRBV21-1 is classified as a pseudogene. The length of the CDR3 is 15 residues. DNA for the CDR3: TGTGCCAGCAGCAAAGGGGCCTTCCCTTACAATGAGCAGTTCTTC. Protein product: CASSKGAFPYNEQFF.

The V call is TRBV21-1, the J call TRBJ1-1. TRBV21-1 is given as a pseudogene. The CDR3 loop spans 15 amino acids. CDR3 bases: TGTGCCAGCCTCCCATGCCCGGTCGGGGAAACTGAAGCTTTCTTT. It encodes CASLPCPVGETEAFF.

The chain links TRBV7-2 to TRBJ1-2, with 7 bases fitting TRBD1. CDR1 and CDR2 from the germline V gene are SGHTA and FQGNSA. The CDR3 sequence is 15 residues long. Germline trimming cut 2 bases from V and 6 bases from J; bases unmatched to any gene: 9. CDR3 coding DNA: TGTGCCAGCAGCTTAAAGGCCAGGGGGGCTCATGGCTACACCTTC. Amino acid sequence: CASSLKARGAHGYTF.

For this clone: Distinct nucleotide sequences in the sample also encode this CDR3. J is TRBJ2-7 and V is TRBV2, with D possibly TRBD1 on 6 matching bases. The CDR3 loop spans 14 amino acids. Deletions cut 9 bases from V and 6 bases from J, with 21 bases between. CDR1 SNHLY and CDR2 FYNNEI come from the germline V gene. This CDR3 is CASALEGQLSEQYF. CDR3 bases: TGTGCCAGTGCGCTTGAAGGACAGCTTTCCGAGCAGTACTTC.

The J gene is TRBJ2-7, the V gene TRBV18; D is unclear. The V and J ends lost 3 bases and 0 bases respectively, with 3 bases between them. CDR3 length: 12 amino acids. The germline CDR1 and CDR2 sequences are KGHSH and LQKENI. CDR3 DNA sequence: TGTGCCAGCTCACCTAGCTCCTACGAGCAGTACTTC. Amino acids: CASSPSSYEQYF. Variable domain in full (rest from reference TRBV18 and TRBJ2-7): NAGVMQNPRHLVRRRGQEARLRCSPMKGHSHVYWYRQLPEEGLKFMVYLQKENIIDESGMPKERFSAEFPKEGPSILRIQQVVRGDSAAYFCASSPSSYEQYFGPGTRLTVT.

The rearrangement links TRBV10-1 to TRBJ2-3, with D unresolved. The CDR3 totals 14 residues. Germline CDR1 reads WNHNN; CDR2 reads SYGVQD (reference sequence). The V and J ends lost 0 bases and 4 bases respectively, with 8 bases between them. This CDR3 reads CASSESARPDTQYF. The CDR3 DNA reads as TGCGCCAGCAGTGAGTCAGCCAGACCAGATACGCAGTATTTT.

The rearrangement links TRBV7-9 to TRBJ2-2; TRBD2 agrees at 9 bases. CDR1 is SEHNR and CDR2 is FQNEAQ in the germline V gene (reference sequence). The trim removed 5 bases at V and 5 bases at J, leaving 6 bases unmatched. CDR3 length: 15 amino acids. CDR3 DNA: TGTGCCAGCAGCCCAACTAGCGGGCCGACCGGGGAGCTGTTTTTT. It encodes CASSPTSGPTGELFF. Supplemented by reference TRBV7-9 and TRBJ2-2, the full variable domain reads DTGVSQNPRHKITKRGQNVTFRCDPISEHNRLYWYRQTLGQGPEFLTYFQNEAQLEKSRLLSDRFSAERPKGSFSTLEIQRTEQGDSAMYLCASSPTSGPTGELFFGEGSRLTVL.

The gene calls are TRBV5-1 and TRBJ2-7; the D gene is possibly TRBD2 (5 bases). The V end lost 0 bases, the J end lost 5 bases, and 12 bases lay between the germline ends. Per the germline V gene, CDR1 is SGHRS and CDR2 is YFSETQ. The CDR3 consists of 14 residues. As DNA, the CDR3 is TGCGCCAGCAGCTTGGACGTGGGGAGCCACGAGCAGTACTTC. Translation: CASSLDVGSHEQYF.

The genes are TRBV5-1 and TRBJ2-3; D tentatively fits TRBD1 or TRBD2 (5 bases each). V lost 0 bases, J lost 2 bases, and 13 bases lay in between. Germline V CDR1 and CDR2: SGHRS, YFSETQ. There are 16 residues in the CDR3. The DNA for the CDR3 is TGCGCCAGCAGCTTGGGGGGGTCTAGCTACACAGATACGCAGTATTTT. Translation: CASSLGGSSYTDTQYF.

V gene TRBV30 combines with J gene TRBJ2-5; D is perhaps TRBD1 (5 bases). V was trimmed by 5 bases and J by 1 base, leaving 11 bases between them. CDR3 length: 13 residues. The germline V gene encodes CDR1 GTSNPN and CDR2 SVGIG (reference sequence). In DNA, the CDR3 is TGTGCCTGGTCTCAGGGCGCCCAAGAGACCCAGTACTTC. It translates to CAWSQGAQETQYF.

The chain uses TRBV27 and TRBJ2-3; 7 bases are a match to TRBD2. There are 14 residues in the CDR3. Germline V lookup: CDR1 MNHEY, CDR2 SMNVEV (reference sequence). V trimming: 5 bases; J trimming: 0 bases; junction bases outside the gene matches: 2. CDR3 nucleotides: TGTGCCAGCAGTGGAGCGGGGAGCACAGATACGCAGTATTTT. Protein: CASSGAGSTDTQYF.

A note on this clone: The same CDR3 can be traced to other DNA sequences in this sample. The V and J genes are TRBV7-6 and TRBJ1-1, with D possibly TRBD1 on 6 matching bases. V was trimmed by 5 bases and J by 1 base, leaving 8 bases between them. The CDR3 is 13 amino acids. Germline-derived CDR1 and CDR2 are SGHVS and FNYEAQ. The CDR3, as DNA: TGTGCCAGCAGCCTACAGGGGAACACTGAAGCTTTCTTT. It yields the protein CASSLQGNTEAFF. The variable domain in full, with the rest retrieved from reference TRBV7-6 and TRBJ1-1, is GAGVSQSPRYKVTKRGQDVALRCDPISGHVSLYWYRQALGQGPEFLTYFNYEAQQDKSGLPNDRFSAERPEGSISTLTIQRTEQRDSAMYRCASSLQGNTEAFFGQGTRLTVV.